This T cell receptor (beta chain) was identified during a study of OX40 agonist ivuxolimab in advanced cancers. The overall study: It was ivuxolimab, an agonistic anti-OX40 (CD134) antibody, that patients were treated with. Study-wide points: Mean expanded clone counts were higher in CD8+ than CD4+ T cells.

For this clone: Its antigen is as yet unknown.

The repertoire was sequenced with immunoSEQ multiplex PCR; TCRdb's copy has only in-frame clones and lacks some. The repertoire holds roughly 24,000 clones, with less than 90% as singletons. Germline V CDR1 and CDR2: MGHRA, YSYEKL. The trim removed 3 bases at V and 5 bases at J, leaving 14 bases unmatched. There are 18 residues in the CDR3. The receptor's source is an adult with an advanced solid tumor such as melanoma, head and neck, liver or kidney cancer. The sample was CD4+ or CD8+ T cells sorted from blood, taken in a trial of the OX40 agonist ivuxolimab. V usage is TRBV4-1 and J usage is TRBJ2-4; 9 nucleotides line up with TRBD1. CDR3 protein: CASSHRTTGGEQENIQYF. The CDR3 nucleotides read TGCGCCAGCAGCCATCGAACGACAGGGGGTGAACAGGAAAACATTCAGTACTTC.